The T cell receptor beta chain described here comes from a study of response to subunit inactivated influenza vaccine. Findings and limits, study-wide: The authors proposed limited new T cell recruitment per seasonal influenza vaccination.

The CDR3 is 18 amino acids. V lost 0 bases to trimming and J lost 4 bases; unmatched junction nucleotides: 16. CDR1 is DFQATT, CDR2 SNEGSKA, per germline (reference sequence). TCRdb re-called the RT-PCR reads with MiXCR, one entry per CDR3 protein. The sample lists approximately 700,000 distinct CDR3 sequences, about 15% occurring once. This clonotype was counted between two and nine times. Its antigen is unidentified. The input for sequencing was PBMCs from blood, taken approximately 15 days before vaccination. This TCR was sampled from a man aged 45 to 65 who received an inactivated influenza vaccine. The rearrangement links TRBV20-1 to TRBJ1-1; TRBD1 matches at 8 bases. As DNA, the CDR3 is TGCAGTGCTAGAGAGGTGGGGACAGGCGAAACTAAATCCACTGAAGCTTTCTTT. It codes for CSAREVGTGETKSTEAFF.